This T cell receptor beta chain came from a study of brain T cells in children with intractable seizures. This CDR3 is 14 amino acids long. The J segment lost 3 bases and the V segment lost 4 bases, leaving 3 bases of the junction unmatched. CDR1 is KGHSH and CDR2 is LQKENI in the germline V gene. Sequencing was limited to surgery cases with top T cell transcript signatures in brain tissue. Clones were read by immunoSEQ multiplex PCR, and TCRdb kept only the in-frame ones, dropping some. The sample records over 95,000 clones, 94% being singletons. The rearrangement links TRBV18 to TRBJ1-1; 9 nucleotides line up with TRBD1. This TCR was sampled from a boy under two years old with hemimegalencephaly and intractable seizures. The specimen was peripheral blood, collected at surgery. This CDR3 is CASSRTGADTEAFF. Written as DNA, the CDR3 is TGTGCCAGCTCACGGACAGGGGCGGACACTGAAGCTTTCTTT.